The 8 T cell receptor beta chains given below trace back to one sample, sequenced in a study of blood T cell repertoires in COVID-19. The table came from immunoSEQ multiplex PCR; TCRdb's copy has only in-frame clones and leaves some out. The sample shows roughly 230,000 clones, 90% of them seen only once. The sequenced sample consisted of peripheral blood. Receptors originate from a woman aged 60-70 years with COVID-19, enrolled during active disease.

DNA for the CDR3: TGTGCCACCCAGACAGGGGCAGACGAGCAGTTCTTC. Residues: CATQTGADEQFF. The V and J genes are TRBV10-3 and TRBJ2-1; the match to TRBD1 covers 8 bases. J gave up 10 bases and V 10 bases, and 9 bases lay outside the gene matches. Germline-derived CDR1 and CDR2 are ENHRY and SYGVKD. The CDR3 has 12 amino acids.

J is TRBJ1-1 and V is TRBV6-5; TRBD1 matches at 7 bases. After removal of 5 bases from V and 1 base from J, the junction contained 4 bases not matched to a gene. The CDR3 totals 14 residues. CDR1 and CDR2 (germline): MNHEY, SVGAGI. The CDR3 region is CASSTGTANTEAFF. The CDR3 DNA is TGTGCCAGCAGTACCGGGACAGCGAACACTGAAGCTTTCTTT.

J is TRBJ1-1 and V is TRBV12-3 or TRBV12-4; D gene unclear. With 11 bases removed from V and 1 base from J, the gap between germline ends came to 11 bases. This CDR3 comprises 12 residues. CDR3 sequence: CASRKENTEAFF. The CDR3 bases are TGTGCCTCGAGGAAGGAGAACACTGAAGCTTTCTTT.

This clone occurred a few times. This chain links TRBV19 with TRBJ1-5, with D unresolved. The length of the CDR3 is 12 residues. Between the trimmed V and J ends, which lost 7 bases and 7 bases, there was a span of 11 bases. Germline-derived CDR1 and CDR2 are LNHDA and SQIVND (reference sequence). The CDR3 sequence is CASKAREQPQHF. CDR3 DNA sequence: TGTGCCAGTAAGGCGAGGGAACAGCCCCAGCATTTT.

In its sample, this clone was seen a few times. V and J are TRBV7-6 and TRBJ2-7; D not resolved. V lost 0 bases, J lost 0 bases, and 9 bases lay in between. Germline V lookup: CDR1 SGHVS, CDR2 FNYEAQ. The CDR3 contains 15 residues. The DNA of the CDR3 is TGTGCCAGCAGCTTAGCACCCGGTAGCTCCTACGAGCAGTACTTC. Translation: CASSLAPGSSYEQYF.

The count of this clone is one. V usage is TRBV4-3 and J usage is TRBJ1-3, with 8 positions matching TRBD1. The CDR3 is made up of 15 amino acids. The germline V gene has CDR1 LGHNA and CDR2 YSLEER. V lost 5 bases, J lost 2 bases, and 5 bases stayed unmatched. CDR3 residues: CASSAQTGAGNTIYF. Here the CDR3 DNA reads TGCGCCAGCAGCGCCCAGACAGGGGCTGGAAACACCATATATTTT.

This chain joins TRBV4-3 and TRBJ2-5, with 7 nucleotides matching TRBD1. CDR1 is LGHNA, CDR2 YSLEER, per germline. The CDR3 covers 15 residues. J was trimmed by 2 bases and V by 2 bases; bases with no gene match: 5. DNA for the CDR3: TGCGCCAGCAGCCAATTCTGGACAGGTCAAGAGACCCAGTACTTC. It is translated as CASSQFWTGQETQYF.

The chain recombines TRBV29-1 with TRBJ2-1, with 8 bases lining up with TRBD2. Germline V lookup: CDR1 SQVTM, CDR2 ANQGSEA. The ends lost 5 bases at V and 7 bases at J; junction bases unmatched: 7. The CDR3 length is 13 residues. This CDR3 is CSVRRGGMNEQFF. In DNA, the CDR3 is TGCAGCGTTCGTCGGGGGGGAATGAATGAGCAGTTCTTC.